This T cell receptor beta chain was recovered during a study of shared clonotypes between healthy human individuals. Overall study: Per donor, three plates held CD4 naive cells, three held CD4 memory, two held CD8 naive and one held CD8 memory. Study observations and caveats: Blood was the sole source, and tissue repertoires probably differ. On the whole, naive subsets had larger estimated richness than memory subsets had.

On this clone itself: Its specificity is not known.

V lost 0 bases and J lost 5, with 5 bases in between. This CDR3 spans 13 amino acids. The germline V gene has CDR1 LGHNA and CDR2 YSLEER. CD45RO-negative CD8 cells positively selected for CCR7 made up the naive population, which excluded terminally differentiated effector memory CD45RA+ cells. Donors were healthy HIV-negative adults without recently reported acute infections or vaccinations. Assay: immunoSEQ multiplex PCR; the TCRdb copy retains only in-frame clones and omits some. In the table there are about 2 million clones, roughly 95% of which are singletons. J is TRBJ2-1 and V is TRBV4-3; D is unclear. This sequence originates from a man between 18 and 29 years old in good health. Sequencing was performed on naive CD8+ T cells sorted from blood. The DNA for the CDR3 is TGCGCCAGCAGCCAAGACACGCACAATGAGCAGTTCTTC. Translated, it gives CASSQDTHNEQFF.